Listed here are 20 T cell receptor beta chains from one sample, sequenced in a study of blood T cell repertoires in COVID-19. Some clones are missing from TCRdb's copy, which holds only in-frame ones; the method was immunoSEQ multiplex PCR. Of some 350,000 clones in the sample, around 82% were seen once. Source material: peripheral blood. The receptors were sampled from a man aged 30 to 39 with active or convalescent COVID-19.

The rearrangement links TRBV5-1 to TRBJ1-5; D may be TRBD1 (6 bases). The CDR3 has 15 residues. V was clipped by 2 bases and J by 8 bases, with 17 bases between them. Germline V gene sequence: CDR1 SGHRS, CDR2 YFSETQ. CDR3 bases: TGCGCCAGCAGCTTTTCCGGGACACGGGAGGAGCCCCAGCATTTT. It is translated as CASSFSGTREEPQHF. Filled out from reference TRBV5-1 and TRBJ1-5, the complete variable domain reads KAGVTQTPRYLIKTRGQQVTLSCSPISGHRSVSWYQQTPGQGLQFLFEYFSETQRNKGNFPGRFSGRQFSNSRSEMNVSTLELGDSALYLCASSFSGTREEPQHFGDGTRLSIL.

The genes are TRBV5-5 and TRBJ2-5; 10 bases map to TRBD2. Germline V gives CDR1 SGHKS, CDR2 YYEKEE (reference sequence). This CDR3 region has 17 residues. Unmatched junction bases numbered 6, after V lost 0 bases and J lost 1 base. The CDR3 coding sequence is TGTGCCAGCAGCTTGGCGCCTAGCGGGGGACCCCAAGAGACCCAGTACTTC. This codes for CASSLAPSGGPQETQYF.

This clone was observed a few times. The chain links TRBV5-1 to TRBJ2-2; no definite D call. Trimming pared 2 bases from V and 2 bases from J, leaving 13 bases between. CDR3 length: 16 amino acids. Germline V gene lookup returns CDR1 SGHRS and CDR2 YFSETQ. Here the CDR3 DNA reads TGCGCCAGCAGCTTAACCCCAACAGATAACACCGGGGAGCTGTTTTTT. Protein product: CASSLTPTDNTGELFF.

The gene calls are TRBV11-3 and TRBJ2-3; D possibly corresponds to TRBD1 (5 bases). Germline V lookup: CDR1 SGHNT, CDR2 YENEEA. The V end was cut by 5 bases, the J end by 1 base, with 7 bases between. This CDR3 has 13 residues. The CDR3 loop reads CASSRQRTDTQYF. For the CDR3, the DNA is TGTGCCAGCAGCCGACAGCGCACAGATACGCAGTATTTT.

Written as DNA, the CDR3 is TGTGCCAGCAGCCTTAGCGGCCGCCCTAGCACAGATACGCAGTATTTT. It yields the protein CASSLSGRPSTDTQYF. The gene calls are TRBV2 and TRBJ2-3; the D gene is possibly TRBD2 (6 bases). Trimming removed 6 bases at V and 0 bases at J, with 16 bases between. Per the germline V gene, CDR1 is SNHLY and CDR2 is FYNNEI. The CDR3 sequence is 16 residues long. The full variable domain, its missing parts supplied by reference TRBV2 and TRBJ2-3, is EPEVTQTPSHQVTQMGQEVILRCVPISNHLYFYWYRQILGQKVEFLVSFYNNEISEKSEIFDDQFSVERPDGSNFTLKIRSTKLEDSAMYFCASSLSGRPSTDTQYFGPGTRLTVL.

The J gene is TRBJ1-5, the V gene TRBV4-1, with 7 nucleotides matching TRBD1. V dropped 1 base and J dropped 2; count of bases not matched to a gene: 5. The CDR3 consists of 16 residues. Germline-derived CDR1 and CDR2 are MGHRA and YSYEKL. The chain's CDR3 is CASSQVQGYGNQPQHF. For the CDR3, the DNA is TGCGCCAGCAGCCAAGTACAGGGGTATGGCAATCAGCCCCAGCATTTT.

The rearrangement joins TRBV7-3 to TRBJ1-5; D is uncertain. Germline lookup yields CDR1 SGHTA and CDR2 FQGTGA. V lost 5 bases, J lost 7 bases, and 18 bases lay in between. This CDR3 spans 15 amino acids. The CDR3: CASSPRRTLAQPQHF. CDR3 in DNA: TGTGCCAGCAGCCCACGACGGACTCTGGCCCAGCCCCAGCATTTT. Supplemented by reference TRBV7-3 and TRBJ1-5, the full variable domain reads GAGVSQTPSNKVTEKGKYVELRCDPISGHTALYWYRQSLGQGPEFLIYFQGTGAADDSGLPNDRFFAVRPEGSVSTLKIQRTERGDSAVYLCASSPRRTLAQPQHFGDGTRLSIL.

This clone was seen just once. In nucleotides, the CDR3 is TGTGCCAGCAGTAACCGACAGAGGTTCGATGGCTACACCTTC. Translating gives CASSNRQRFDGYTF. The chain uses TRBV6-5 and TRBJ1-2, with a possible D match to TRBD1 (5 bases). Trimming left V 5 bases short and J 6 bases short, with 16 bases between. CDR1 and CDR2 (germline): MNHEY, SVGAGI. CDR3 length equals 14 residues.

The chain is built from TRBV5-1 and TRBJ1-2, with 7 bases matching TRBD1. The CDR3 is made up of 14 amino acids. After removal of 4 bases from V and 5 bases from J, the junction contained 8 bases not matched to a gene. CDR1 and CDR2 from the germline V gene are SGHRS and YFSETQ. The DNA for the CDR3 is TGCGCCAGCAGCGTCGGGGACAGAACTTATGGCTACACCTTC. Translated, it gives CASSVGDRTYGYTF.

J is TRBJ1-6 and V is TRBV18; D call uncertain. The CDR3 consists of 15 residues. CDR1 is KGHSH and CDR2 is LQKENI in the germline V gene. Trimming stripped 3 bases from V and 7 bases from J, with 13 bases between. The CDR3 coding sequence is TGTGCCAGCTCACCGGTCCGGGAGTCGAATTCACCCCTCCACTTT. Its translation is CASSPVRESNSPLHF.

This chain links TRBV18 with TRBJ1-5; 7 bases match TRBD1. The germline V gene encodes CDR1 KGHSH and CDR2 LQKENI. CDR3 length: 16 residues. V lost 0 bases, J lost 3 bases, and 5 bases stayed unmatched. The CDR3 sequence is CASSPPTGLNNQPQHF. CDR3 in DNA: TGTGCCAGCTCACCACCGACAGGGTTGAACAATCAGCCCCAGCATTTT.

V and J are TRBV18 and TRBJ2-3, with 8 bases identical to TRBD1. V lost 4 bases, J lost 1 base, and 10 bases stayed unmatched. From germline, CDR1 is KGHSH and CDR2 LQKENI. The CDR3 contains 17 residues. CDR3 nucleotide sequence: TGTGCCAGCTCACTGAACTCTCCGACAGGGGGCACAGATACGCAGTATTTT. Translation gives CASSLNSPTGGTDTQYF.

V and J are TRBV25-1 and TRBJ1-4; tentative D call: TRBD1 (5 bases). The CDR3 sequence is 14 residues long. CDR1 is MGHDK and CDR2 is SYGVNS in the germline V gene. V lost 0 bases, J lost 6 bases, and 8 bases lay in between. The DNA of the CDR3 is TGTGCCAGCAGTGAATACTTAGGGGATGAAAAACTGTTTTTT. It codes for CASSEYLGDEKLFF.

J is TRBJ2-3 and V is TRBV5-4; weak D call: TRBD1 (6 bases). Germline V gene data show CDR1 as SGHNT and CDR2 as YYREEE (reference sequence). This CDR3 is 15 amino acids long. V shed 4 bases and J shed 0 bases, with 12 bases lying between them. Here the CDR3 DNA reads TGTGCCAGCAGCCGAGGGGGAGTTAGCACAGATACGCAGTATTTT. Its protein product is CASSRGGVSTDTQYF.

V is TRBV11-3 and J is TRBJ1-1; D is ambiguous. V gave up 5 bases and J gave up 11 bases, with 12 bases separating them. The CDR3 length is 11 residues. Germline V gene data show CDR1 as SGHNT and CDR2 as YENEEA. CDR3 sequence: CASSPGYEAFF. The CDR3 DNA reads as TGTGCCAGCAGCCCCGGGTACGAGGCTTTCTTT.

The rearrangement joins TRBV15 to TRBJ1-6; D is perhaps TRBD1 (5 bases). The V gene lost 0 bases and the J gene lost 11 bases, with 8 bases spanning the gap. This CDR3 is 13 amino acids long. Germline CDR1 is LNHNV and CDR2 is YYDKDF (reference sequence). CDR3 amino acids: CATSRDREAPLHF. The DNA for the CDR3 is TGTGCCACCAGCAGAGACAGGGAGGCACCCCTCCACTTT. Full variable domain (rest looked up from reference TRBV15 and TRBJ1-6): DAMVIQNPRYQVTQFGKPVTLSCSQTLNHNVMYWYQQKSSQAPKLLFHYYDKDFNNEADTPDNFQSRRPNTSFCFLDIRSPGLGDTAMYLCATSRDREAPLHFGNGTRLTVT.

The V call is TRBV5-6, the J call TRBJ1-2, with 8 bases that match TRBD1. Trimming at V came to 2 bases and at J to 5 bases, leaving 11 bases not matched to a gene. Germline V gene sequence: CDR1 SGHDT, CDR2 YYEEEE. The CDR3 runs 16 residues. The CDR3 sequence: CASSFRDRLLLYGYTF. CDR3 bases: TGTGCCAGCAGCTTCCGGGACAGGCTTCTTTTGTATGGCTACACCTTC.

The chain has TRBV7-2 and TRBJ1-2, with D possibly TRBD1 on 6 matching bases. Trimming stripped 5 bases from V and 6 bases from J, with 13 bases between. The germline V gene encodes CDR1 SGHTA and CDR2 FQGNSA. The CDR3 has 13 amino acids. CDR3 loop: CASSTHTGNGYTF. The CDR3 coding sequence is TGTGCCAGCAGCACCCATACAGGGAATGGCTACACCTTC.

The chain couples TRBV30 to TRBJ1-2; the D is unclear. From germline, CDR1 is GTSNPN and CDR2 SVGIG (reference sequence). The CDR3 contains 12 residues. V lost 4 bases to trimming and J lost 11 bases, with 17 bases between them. CDR3 DNA sequence: TGTGCCTGGAAAGTTCTGGTAGAGGGATACACCTTC. It yields the protein CAWKVLVEGYTF.

V and J are TRBV11-3 and TRBJ2-2; tentatively, D is TRBD2 (5 bases). CDR1 and CDR2 from the germline V gene are SGHNT and YENEEA. The CDR3 spans 14 residues. Trimming removed 4 bases from V and 4 bases from J, with 10 bases in between. CDR3 sequence reads: CASSSTRGTGELFF. For the CDR3, the DNA is TGTGCCAGCAGCTCAACTCGGGGCACCGGGGAGCTGTTTTTT.